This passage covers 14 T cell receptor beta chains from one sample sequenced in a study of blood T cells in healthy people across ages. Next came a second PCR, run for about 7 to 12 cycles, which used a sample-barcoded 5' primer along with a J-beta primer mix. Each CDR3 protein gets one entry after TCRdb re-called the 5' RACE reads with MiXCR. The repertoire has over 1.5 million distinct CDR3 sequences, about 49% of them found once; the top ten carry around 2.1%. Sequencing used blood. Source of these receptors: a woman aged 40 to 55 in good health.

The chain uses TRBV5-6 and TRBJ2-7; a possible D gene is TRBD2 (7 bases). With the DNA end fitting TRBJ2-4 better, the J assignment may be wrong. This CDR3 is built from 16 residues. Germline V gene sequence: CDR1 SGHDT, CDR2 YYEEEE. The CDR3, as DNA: TGTGCCAGCAGCTTGGGGGGGGGCCTCGTCAAGAACATTCAGTACTTC. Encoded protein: CASSLGGGLVKNIQYF.

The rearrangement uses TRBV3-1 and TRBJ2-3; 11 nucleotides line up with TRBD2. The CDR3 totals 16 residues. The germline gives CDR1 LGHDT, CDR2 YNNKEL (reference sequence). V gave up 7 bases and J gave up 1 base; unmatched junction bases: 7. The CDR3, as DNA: TGTGCCAGCACCAAGACTAGCGGGGTCCGCACAGATACGCAGTATTTT. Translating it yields CASTKTSGVRTDTQYF.

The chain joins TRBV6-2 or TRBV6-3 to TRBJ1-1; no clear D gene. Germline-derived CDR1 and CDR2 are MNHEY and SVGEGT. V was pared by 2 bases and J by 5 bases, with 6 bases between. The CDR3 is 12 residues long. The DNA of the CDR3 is TGTGCCAGCAGTTACGGGTGGACTGAAGCTTTCTTT. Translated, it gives CASSYGWTEAFF.

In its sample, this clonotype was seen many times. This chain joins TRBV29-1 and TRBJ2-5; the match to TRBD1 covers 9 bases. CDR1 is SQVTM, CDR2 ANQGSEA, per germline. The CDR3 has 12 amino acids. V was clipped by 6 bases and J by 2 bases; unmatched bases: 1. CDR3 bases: TGCAGCGTCGGGACAGGGCAAGAGACCCAGTACTTC. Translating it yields CSVGTGQETQYF.

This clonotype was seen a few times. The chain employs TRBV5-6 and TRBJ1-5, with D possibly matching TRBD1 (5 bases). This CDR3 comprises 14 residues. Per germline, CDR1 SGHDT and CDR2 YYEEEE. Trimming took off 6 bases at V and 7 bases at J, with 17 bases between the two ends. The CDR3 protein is CASTFGGFRQPQHF. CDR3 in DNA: TGTGCCAGCACCTTCGGGGGGTTTAGGCAGCCCCAGCATTTT.

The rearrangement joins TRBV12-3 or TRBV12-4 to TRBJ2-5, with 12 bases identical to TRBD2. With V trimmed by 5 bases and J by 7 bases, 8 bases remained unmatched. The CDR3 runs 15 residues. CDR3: CASSMTSGGGRTQYF. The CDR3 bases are TGTGCCAGCAGTATGACTAGCGGGGGCGGGAGGACCCAGTACTTC.

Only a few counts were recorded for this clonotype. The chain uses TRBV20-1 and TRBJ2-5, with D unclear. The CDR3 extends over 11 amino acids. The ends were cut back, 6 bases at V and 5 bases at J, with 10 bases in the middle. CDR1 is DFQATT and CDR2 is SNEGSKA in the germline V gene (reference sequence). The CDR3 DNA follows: TGCAGTGCGGATTACGGGGAGACCCAGTACTTC. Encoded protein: CSADYGETQYF.

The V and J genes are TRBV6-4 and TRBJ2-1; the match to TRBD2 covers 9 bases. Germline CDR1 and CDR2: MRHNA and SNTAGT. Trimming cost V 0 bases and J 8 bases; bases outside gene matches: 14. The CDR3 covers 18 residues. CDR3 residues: CASSDSPTGRGGIHEQFF. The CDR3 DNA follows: TGTGCCAGCAGTGACTCCCCCACTGGGCGGGGGGGAATCCATGAGCAGTTCTTC.

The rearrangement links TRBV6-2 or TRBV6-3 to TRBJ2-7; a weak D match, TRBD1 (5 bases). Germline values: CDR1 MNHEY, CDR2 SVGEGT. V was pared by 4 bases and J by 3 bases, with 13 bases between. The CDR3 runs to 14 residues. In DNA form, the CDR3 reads TGTGCCAGCAGTTTGGGCAGGGTCGTCTACGAGCAGTACTTC. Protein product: CASSLGRVVYEQYF.

CDR3 DNA: TGTGCCAGCAAACCGGGCGCTGGGCACACTGAAGCTTTCTTT. It codes for CASKPGAGHTEAFF. The chain links TRBV7-2 to TRBJ1-1; the D is unclear. Trimming removed 7 bases at V and 3 bases at J, with 15 bases between. The germline gives CDR1 SGHTA, CDR2 FQGNSA. This CDR3 spans 14 amino acids.

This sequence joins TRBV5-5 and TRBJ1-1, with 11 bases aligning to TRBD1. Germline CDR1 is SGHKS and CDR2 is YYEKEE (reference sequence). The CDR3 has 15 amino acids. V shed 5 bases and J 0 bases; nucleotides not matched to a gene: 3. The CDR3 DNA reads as TGTGCCAGCAGTAGGACAGGGGGCCTGAACACTGAAGCTTTCTTT. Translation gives CASSRTGGLNTEAFF.

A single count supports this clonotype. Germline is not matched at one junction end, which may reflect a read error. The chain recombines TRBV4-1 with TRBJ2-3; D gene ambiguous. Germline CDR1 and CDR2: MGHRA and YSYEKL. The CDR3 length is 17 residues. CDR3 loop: CASSQEFGFQDADTQYF. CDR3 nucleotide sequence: TGCGCCAGCAGCCAAGAGTTTGGGTTCCAGGACGCAGATACCCAGTATTTT.

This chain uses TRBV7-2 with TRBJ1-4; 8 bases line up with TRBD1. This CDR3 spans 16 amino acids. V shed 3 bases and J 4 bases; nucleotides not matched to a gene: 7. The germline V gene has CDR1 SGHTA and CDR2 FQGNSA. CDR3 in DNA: TGTGCCAGCAGCTTCATGACAGGGGCCGTTAATGAAAAACTGTTTTTT. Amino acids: CASSFMTGAVNEKLFF.

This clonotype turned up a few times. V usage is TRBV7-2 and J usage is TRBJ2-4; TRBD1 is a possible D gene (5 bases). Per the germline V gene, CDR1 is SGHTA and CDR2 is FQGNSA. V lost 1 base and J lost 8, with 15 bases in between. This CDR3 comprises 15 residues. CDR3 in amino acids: CASSLGPGRMDIQYF. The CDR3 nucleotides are TGTGCCAGCAGCTTAGGTCCAGGGCGGATGGACATTCAGTACTTC.